What follows are 23 T cell receptor beta chains derived from one specimen sequenced in a study of human T cells and chemical hapten exposure. Time point in this sample: healthy volunteer bleed at 2 weeks. Blood, whole and unfractionated, served as the source for total RNA extraction. TCRdb used MiXCR to reprocess the RACE reads, holding one entry per CDR3 protein. The data hold approximately 97,000 distinct CDR3 sequences, with around 9% observed a single time. The material sequenced was whole blood. The receptors stem from a female donor in good health. Some clones in this sample may be carry-over from other donors' samples.

The rearrangement links TRBV20-1 to TRBJ2-1; the D is unclear. V was shortened by 0 bases and J by 7 bases, with 13 bases between the two germline ends. CDR3 length equals 14 residues. CDR1 and CDR2 from the germline V gene are DFQATT and SNEGSKA (reference sequence). The CDR3 region has the DNA TGCAGTGCTAGAGAGGGTCGCAGCTTGAATGAGCAGTTCTTC. It translates to CSAREGRSLNEQFF.

J is TRBJ1-5 and V is TRBV7-2, with 10 bases aligning to TRBD1. The CDR3 covers 16 residues. Looked up from germline, CDR1 is SGHTA and CDR2 is FQGNSA. With 1 base clipped from V and 5 bases from J, the junction kept 5 bases outside the gene matches. The CDR3 DNA is TGTGCCAGCAGCTTAGGGACAGGGGGAATATATCAGCCCCAGCATTTT. Translation: CASSLGTGGIYQPQHF.

This clonotype was counted at least ten times. The rearrangement links TRBV29-1 to TRBJ1-5, with TRBD1 as a possible D gene (5 bases). Trimming took 5 bases from V and 5 from J, leaving 13 bases between them. This CDR3 comprises 13 residues. Germline V lookup: CDR1 SQVTM, CDR2 ANQGSEA. CDR3: CSVRPGEYQPQHF. The CDR3 coding sequence is TGCAGCGTTCGCCCGGGGGAGTATCAGCCCCAGCATTTT. Looking up the rest from reference TRBV29-1 and TRBJ1-5 gives the full variable domain: SAVISQKPSRDICQRGTSLTIQCQVDSQVTMMFWYRQQPGQSLTLIATANQGSEATYESGFVIDKFPISRPNLTFSTLTVSNMSPEDSSIYLCSVRPGEYQPQHFGDGTRLSIL.

This clonotype was observed a handful of times. The chain employs TRBV6-5 and TRBJ2-1; either TRBD1 or TRBD2 may fit D (5 bases each). In germline, CDR1 is MNHEY, CDR2 SVGAGI. The CDR3 length is 16 residues. Between the trimmed V and J ends, which lost 2 bases and 5 bases, there was a span of 16 bases. CDR3 region: CASSYQARGRNNEQFF. CDR3 DNA: TGTGCCAGCAGTTACCAGGCGAGGGGTCGTAACAATGAGCAGTTCTTC.

In this sample, this clonotype turned up a few times. The chain links TRBV10-3 to TRBJ2-6; TRBD1 aligns across 7 bases. In germline, CDR1 is ENHRY, CDR2 SYGVKD. The CDR3 loop spans 15 amino acids. The ends lost 5 bases at V and 2 bases at J; junction bases unmatched: 3. CDR3 region: CAISHQGAGANVLTF. The CDR3, as DNA: TGTGCCATCAGTCATCAGGGGGCTGGGGCCAACGTCCTGACTTTC.

V usage is TRBV5-4 and J usage is TRBJ2-3; 8 nucleotides agree with TRBD2. The germline gives CDR1 SGHNT, CDR2 YYREEE (reference sequence). This CDR3 spans 15 amino acids. V lost 5 bases, J lost 3 bases, and 8 bases stayed unmatched. The CDR3 nucleotides read TGTGCCAGCAGTCACGGGAGGGAGGAAACAGATACGCAGTATTTT. Translating it yields CASSHGREETDTQYF.

This clonotype was seen more than once but under ten times. The chain uses TRBV28 and TRBJ2-2, with D unresolved. The CDR3 extends over 14 amino acids. Germline V CDR1 and CDR2: MDHEN, SYDVKM. Deletions cut 5 bases from V and 5 bases from J, with 12 bases between. CDR3 bases: TGTGCCAGCAGTCCGGTAGGCGGAACCGGGGAGCTGTTTTTT. It encodes CASSPVGGTGELFF.

A few counts support this clonotype. The rearrangement uses TRBV14 and TRBJ2-1; D is perhaps TRBD2 (5 bases). V lost 1 base to trimming and J lost 0 bases, with 10 bases between them. This CDR3 has 16 residues. The germline gives CDR1 SGHDN, CDR2 FVKESK. The CDR3 spells CASSQVEAVSYNEQFF. In DNA form, the CDR3 reads TGTGCCAGCAGCCAAGTAGAAGCGGTCTCCTACAATGAGCAGTTCTTC. The full variable domain, with the rest looked up from reference TRBV14 and TRBJ2-1, is EAGVTQFPSHSVIEKGQTVTLRCDPISGHDNLYWYRRVMGKEIKFLLHFVKESKQDESGMPNNRFLAERTGGTYSTLKVQPAELEDSGVYFCASSQVEAVSYNEQFFGPGTRLTVL.

V is TRBV5-4 and J is TRBJ2-3, with a tentative D call TRBD2 (6 bases). Germline loops: CDR1 SGHNT, CDR2 YYREEE (reference sequence). The CDR3 extends over 15 amino acids. V gave up 2 bases and J gave up 0 bases, with 10 bases separating them. The CDR3 region has the DNA TGTGCCAGCAGCTTCGGGGGAGCTAGCACAGATACGCAGTATTTT. It is translated as CASSFGGASTDTQYF.

V is TRBV10-2 and J is TRBJ2-5; 8 bases match TRBD2. CDR1 and CDR2 (germline): WSHSY, SAAADI. After removal of 10 bases from V and 7 bases from J, the junction contained 8 bases not matched to a gene. The CDR3 is 12 residues long. This chain's CDR3 is CATQGLERTQYF. The CDR3 nucleotides read TGCGCCACCCAGGGACTAGAAAGGACCCAGTACTTC.

There are many counts of this clonotype. V gene TRBV11-1 combines with J gene TRBJ1-6; D unresolved. Germline lookup yields CDR1 SGHAT and CDR2 FQDESV (reference sequence). V was cut by 5 bases and J by 12 bases, with 20 bases left in between. The CDR3 loop spans 15 amino acids. In DNA form, the CDR3 reads TGTGCCAGCAGCCAGGAACTGGGCTTGTCGGAACCCCTCCACTTT. Its protein is CASSQELGLSEPLHF.

This clonotype was counted a few times. The chain uses TRBV7-2 and TRBJ2-3; D is undetermined. V shed 5 bases and J shed 1 base, with 16 bases lying between them. This CDR3 region has 16 residues. CDR1 is SGHTA, CDR2 FQGNSA, per germline. The CDR3 reads CASSPQLGVGTDTQYF. For the CDR3, the DNA is TGTGCCAGCAGCCCCCAGTTGGGTGTAGGCACAGATACGCAGTATTTT.

The chain combines TRBV11-2 with TRBJ2-7; TRBD2 matches 12 bases. Germline trimming cut 1 base from V and 4 bases from J; bases unmatched to any gene: 5. The CDR3 totals 16 residues. Germline assignment: CDR1 SGHAT and CDR2 FQNNGV. This CDR3 reads CASSLVFTSGRYEQYF. The CDR3 DNA sequence: TGTGCCAGCAGCTTAGTCTTTACTAGCGGGAGGTACGAGCAGTACTTC.

This clonotype appeared many times. The rearrangement joins TRBV9 to TRBJ2-3; D may be TRBD2 (5 bases). Germline CDR1 and CDR2: SGDLS and YYNGEE. V shed 6 bases and J shed 1 base, with 15 bases lying between them. There are 15 residues in the CDR3. The CDR3: CASTSGVVRTDTQYF. CDR3 DNA: TGTGCCAGCACCAGCGGAGTGGTCCGCACAGATACGCAGTATTTT.

The table lists this clonotype with many counts. The CDR3 loop reads CASSEFGNTIYF. The CDR3 region has the DNA TGTGCCAGCAGCGAGTTTGGAAACACCATATATTTT. This chain uses TRBV5-5 with TRBJ1-3; D uncertain. The V and J ends lost 4 bases and 3 bases respectively, with 5 bases between them. The germline V gene encodes CDR1 SGHKS and CDR2 YYEKEE (reference sequence). The CDR3 has 12 residues.

The chain uses TRBV19 and TRBJ1-5; TRBD1 matches at 7 bases. Germline CDR1 LNHDA, CDR2 SQIVND (reference sequence). V gave up 3 bases and J gave up 1 base; unmatched junction bases: 3. This CDR3 region has 15 residues. CDR3 coding DNA: TGTGCCAGTAGTATCACAGGGGCGAGCAATCAGCCCCAGCATTTT. Protein product: CASSITGASNQPQHF.

This sequence joins TRBV7-9 and TRBJ2-5; the match to TRBD1 covers 8 bases. The junction had 4 bases not matched to a gene; V was cut back by 0 bases and J by 4 bases. The germline V gene has CDR1 SEHNR and CDR2 FQNEAQ (reference sequence). This CDR3 is 15 amino acids long. The CDR3: CASSLAQQGGETQYF. The DNA for the CDR3 is TGTGCCAGCAGCTTAGCGCAACAGGGGGGAGAGACCCAGTACTTC.

This clonotype was detected many times. The rearrangement uses TRBV20-1 and TRBJ2-3; D is ambiguous. The CDR3 contains 12 residues. Germline V gene sequence: CDR1 DFQATT, CDR2 SNEGSKA (reference sequence). Deletions cut 5 bases from V and 2 bases from J, with 8 bases between. CDR3 region: CSAQLDTDTQYF. The DNA of the CDR3 is TGCAGTGCTCAATTAGACACAGATACGCAGTATTTT.

With respect to this clonotype: This may come from a read error, since a much larger clone is one base off. V and J are TRBV9 and TRBJ1-4; 11 positions agree with TRBD1. Germline V gene sequence: CDR1 SGDLS, CDR2 YYNGEE. V was pared by 3 bases and J by 8 bases, with 6 bases of the junction left unmatched. This CDR3 has 15 residues. CDR3: CASSAMGQGGEKLFF. CDR3 nucleotide sequence: TGTGCCAGCAGCGCGATGGGACAGGGGGGCGAAAAACTGTTTTTT.

This chain links TRBV15 with TRBJ2-6; no reliable D call. The CDR3 has 14 amino acids. The V gene lost 3 bases and the J gene lost 1 base, with 4 bases spanning the gap. The V gene's germline CDR1 is LNHNV and CDR2 YYDKDF (reference sequence). The CDR3 nucleotides are TGTGCCACCAGCAGGGGGTCTGGGGCCAACGTCCTGACTTTC. Its protein is CATSRGSGANVLTF.

This clonotype was observed a handful of times. CDR3 bases: TGCAGCGTTGAATCAGGGAGCTTCCAGGGCTACACCTTC. Translating gives CSVESGSFQGYTF. V and J are TRBV29-1 and TRBJ1-2; D possibly corresponds to TRBD1 (5 bases). CDR1 and CDR2 (germline): SQVTM, ANQGSEA. This CDR3 is built from 13 residues. With 2 bases removed from V and 8 bases from J, the gap between germline ends came to 15 bases. The variable domain in full, completed from reference TRBV29-1 and TRBJ1-2, reads SAVISQKPSRDICQRGTSLTIQCQVDSQVTMMFWYRQQPGQSLTLIATANQGSEATYESGFVIDKFPISRPNLTFSTLTVSNMSPEDSSIYLCSVESGSFQGYTFGSGTRLTVV.

J is TRBJ1-5 and V is TRBV30; no definite D call. Trimming removed 4 bases at V and 6 bases at J, with 19 bases between. CDR3 length equals 15 residues. From germline, CDR1 is GTSNPN and CDR2 SVGIG (reference sequence). In DNA form, the CDR3 reads TGTGCCTGGACCCAAGCGGGCTCCTCGTTTCAGCCCCAGCATTTT. Encoded protein: CAWTQAGSSFQPQHF.

This clonotype was detected only a few times. This chain joins TRBV29-1 and TRBJ2-2; D ambiguous. V gave up 4 bases and J gave up 4 bases, with 10 bases separating them. There are 13 residues in the CDR3. The germline V gene has CDR1 SQVTM and CDR2 ANQGSEA. CDR3 DNA sequence: TGCAGCGTTGGTCTCAGTCGCACCGGGGAGCTGTTTTTT. Amino acid sequence: CSVGLSRTGELFF.